The 28 T cell receptor beta chains listed next were all sequenced from one sample in a study of cytomegalovirus exposure and HLA in healthy donors. Primers for the PCR totalled 60 Vbeta and 13 Jbeta. Repertoires were generated with immunoSEQ multiplex PCR, while TCRdb's copy carries only in-frame clones and drops some. Of some 150,000 clones listed, just under 65% are singletons. Sequencing was carried out using PBMCs. These TCRs come from a woman in her fifties or sixties in good health and CMV-seropositive.

This chain connects TRBV6-5 to TRBJ2-1, with D maybe TRBD1 (6 bases). The CDR3 runs 15 residues. Per germline, CDR1 MNHEY and CDR2 SVGAGI. The germline V and J ends were trimmed by 2 bases and 0 bases, with 8 bases remaining between them. CDR3: CASSYEGGSYNEQFF. The CDR3, as DNA: TGTGCCAGCAGTTACGAAGGGGGCTCCTACAATGAGCAGTTCTTC.

The chain joins TRBV28 to TRBJ2-7, with 11 nucleotides matching TRBD2. The junction had 4 bases not matched to a gene; V was cut back by 5 bases and J by 4 bases. The germline gives CDR1 MDHEN, CDR2 SYDVKM. This CDR3 comprises 14 residues. As DNA, the CDR3 is TGTGCCAGCAGTCCGGGACTAGCGGATTACGAGCAGTACTTC. It encodes CASSPGLADYEQYF. Combining the CDR3 with reference TRBV28 and TRBJ2-7 gives the whole variable domain DVKVTQSSRYLVKRTGEKVFLECVQDMDHENMFWYRQDPGLGLRLIYFSYDVKMKEKGDIPEGYSVSREKKERFSLILESASTNQTSMYLCASSPGLADYEQYFGPGTRLTVT.

This chain links TRBV14 with TRBJ2-3, with 8 bases matching TRBD2. Losses at the gene ends were 2 bases for V and 3 bases for J; bases not matched to a gene: 10. The CDR3 consists of 17 residues. CDR1 SGHDN and CDR2 FVKESK come from the germline V gene. CDR3 sequence (DNA): TGTGCCAGCAGCCAATTTCAGACTAGCGTGGATACAGATACGCAGTATTTT. Amino acids: CASSQFQTSVDTDTQYF.

J is TRBJ2-5 and V is TRBV7-3; D is uncertain. With 3 bases removed from V and 5 bases from J, the gap between germline ends came to 10 bases. This CDR3 is 13 amino acids long. The V gene's germline CDR1 is SGHTA and CDR2 FQGTGA. CDR3 nucleotide sequence: TGTGCCAGCAGCTTCAGGCCGTCGGAGACCCAGTACTTC. Its translation: CASSFRPSETQYF.

This clone appeared a few times. The chain is built from TRBV2 and TRBJ1-2; D possibly corresponds to TRBD1 (6 bases). The germline V gene encodes CDR1 SNHLY and CDR2 FYNNEI. Trimming cost V 4 bases and J 2 bases, with 17 bases left between them. This CDR3 comprises 16 residues. The CDR3 DNA is TGTGCCAGCAGTGTGTCGGCAGGGGTAGGAAACTATGGCTACACCTTC. This encodes CASSVSAGVGNYGYTF.

Points on this clone: Relative to the germline gene, one junction end is altered; a read error may explain this. The CDR3 protein is CASSEGRGANQPQHF. CDR3 DNA: TGTGCTAGCAGTGAAGGCCGGGGGGCAAATCAGCCCCAGCATTTT. V usage is TRBV2 and J usage is TRBJ1-5; TRBD1 is a possible D gene (6 bases). CDR1 is SNHLY and CDR2 is FYNNEI in the germline V gene. The CDR3 is made up of 15 amino acids. Using reference TRBV2 and TRBJ1-5 for the parts outside the CDR3, the full variable domain is EPEVTQTPSHQVTQMGQEVILRCVPISNHLYFYWYRQILGQKVEFLVSFYNNEISEKSEIFDDQFSVERPDGSNFTLKIRSTKLEDSAMYFCASSEGRGANQPQHFGDGTRLSIL.

Only a few counts were recorded for this clone. CDR3 region: CASSPGGAMTDTQYF. The CDR3 region has the DNA TGTGCCAGCAGCCCTGGGGGCGCGATGACAGATACGCAGTATTTT. The V and J genes are TRBV7-8 and TRBJ2-3; TRBD1 might be the D (6 bases). The length of the CDR3 is 15 residues. Per germline, CDR1 SGHVS and CDR2 FQNEAQ. The V end lost 5 bases, the J end lost 3 bases, and 15 bases lay between the germline ends. The whole variable domain, remainder taken from reference TRBV7-8 and TRBJ2-3, is GAGVSQSPRYKVAKRGQDVALRCDPISGHVSLFWYQQALGQGPEFLTYFQNEAQLDKSGLPSDRFFAERPEGSVSTLKIQRTQQEDSAVYLCASSPGGAMTDTQYFGPGTRLTVL.

The chain is built from TRBV27 and TRBJ2-1; 8 bases map to TRBD2. Losses at the gene ends were 5 bases for V and 0 bases for J; bases not matched to a gene: 6. CDR1 and CDR2 (germline): MNHEY, SMNVEV (reference sequence). The CDR3 spans 16 residues. The CDR3 loop is CASSPLAGPSYNEQFF. Here the CDR3 DNA reads TGTGCCAGCAGTCCTCTAGCGGGCCCCTCCTACAATGAGCAGTTCTTC.

This clone occurred a few times. The chain has TRBV5-1 and TRBJ2-1, with D perhaps TRBD2 (5 bases). The V end was cut by 4 bases, the J end by 0 bases, with 17 bases between. Germline V gene data show CDR1 as SGHRS and CDR2 as YFSETQ. This CDR3 spans 17 amino acids. The CDR3 spells CASSPAGGSGSYNEQFF. In nucleotides, the CDR3 is TGCGCCAGCAGCCCGGCCGGCGGGTCCGGCTCCTACAATGAGCAGTTCTTC.

The chain joins TRBV29-1 to TRBJ2-7; the D gene is possibly TRBD1 (7 bases). The CDR3 runs 13 residues. Trimming removed 5 bases from V and 2 bases from J, with 13 bases in between. Germline values: CDR1 SQVTM, CDR2 ANQGSEA. DNA for the CDR3: TGCAGCGTTCTAGGCGGGACAGCCTACGAGCAGTACTTC. It translates to CSVLGGTAYEQYF.

In this sample, this clone turned up once. The chain has TRBV5-4 and TRBJ2-7; 7 positions match TRBD1. CDR1 is SGHNT, CDR2 YYREEE, per germline (reference sequence). The CDR3 spans 14 residues. Germline trimming cut 4 bases from V and 2 bases from J; bases unmatched to any gene: 6. CDR3 coding DNA: TGTGCCAGCAGCCCCCCGGGACAGACCTACGAGCAGTACTTC. This gives the protein CASSPPGQTYEQYF.

This clone was detected only a few times. CDR3 in DNA: TGCGCCAGCAGCCTACTAGCGGGAACGGACAATGAGCAGTTCTTC. As protein: CASSLLAGTDNEQFF. The chain carries TRBV5-1 and TRBJ2-1; 10 nucleotides agree with TRBD2. J gave up 5 bases and V 4 bases, and 6 bases lay outside the gene matches. Germline CDR1 SGHRS, CDR2 YFSETQ. The CDR3 length is 15 residues.

The DNA of the CDR3 is TGTGCCAGCAGTTATCAGGGGCGGAATTACGAGCAGTACTTC. Translation: CASSYQGRNYEQYF. The rearrangement joins TRBV6-5 to TRBJ2-7; tentatively, D is TRBD1 (6 bases). Germline CDR1 reads MNHEY; CDR2 reads SVGAGI. The CDR3 has 14 residues. Trimming took 3 bases from V and 4 from J, leaving 13 bases between them.

There are a few counts of this clone. The V call is TRBV10-3, the J call TRBJ2-7; 16 positions agree with TRBD2. From germline, CDR1 is ENHRY and CDR2 SYGVKD. V lost 3 bases and J lost 2; bases outside the gene matches: 4. This CDR3 spans 17 amino acids. The CDR3 reads CAISDPGTSGRAYEQYF. The CDR3 DNA follows: TGTGCCATCAGTGACCCCGGGACTAGCGGGAGGGCCTACGAGCAGTACTTC.

This chain connects TRBV7-2 to TRBJ1-5; D ambiguous. Trimming left V 1 base short and J 0 bases short, with 7 bases between. The CDR3 consists of 15 residues. The germline gives CDR1 SGHTA, CDR2 FQGNSA. The CDR3: CASSLVQSSNQPQHF. The CDR3 DNA reads TGTGCCAGCAGCTTAGTACAGAGTAGCAATCAGCCCCAGCATTTT. Supplemented by reference TRBV7-2 and TRBJ1-5, the full variable domain reads GAGVSQSPSNKVTEKGKDVELRCDPISGHTALYWYRQSLGQGLEFLIYFQGNSAPDKSGLPSDRFSAERTGGSVSTLTIQRTQQEDSAVYLCASSLVQSSNQPQHFGDGTRLSIL.

The rearrangement joins TRBV28 to TRBJ1-1, with 8 bases fitting TRBD1. V trimming: 3 bases; J trimming: 8 bases; junction bases outside the gene matches: 11. The CDR3 is made up of 15 amino acids. The germline CDR1 and CDR2 sequences are MDHEN and SYDVKM. The chain's CDR3 is CASSLPPPTGGEAFF. In nucleotides, the CDR3 is TGTGCCAGCAGTTTGCCCCCCCCCACAGGGGGGGAAGCTTTCTTT.

V and J are TRBV7-3 and TRBJ2-3; D is unresolved. Trimming cost V 6 bases and J 6 bases, with 13 bases left between them. The CDR3 consists of 13 residues. The germline V gene has CDR1 SGHTA and CDR2 FQGTGA. DNA for the CDR3: TGTGCCAGCAGTTCCACAATTTGGGATACGCAGTATTTT. Protein product: CASSSTIWDTQYF.

The rearrangement joins TRBV20-1 to TRBJ2-1; 7 bases line up with TRBD2. The J segment lost 10 bases and the V segment lost 6 bases, leaving 6 bases of the junction unmatched. This CDR3 region has 11 residues. Germline V gene data show CDR1 as DFQATT and CDR2 as SNEGSKA (reference sequence). CDR3 loop: CSAQTSLEQFF. CDR3 in DNA: TGCAGTGCCCAGACTAGCTTGGAGCAGTTCTTC.

The J gene is TRBJ1-5, the V gene TRBV4-1, with 10 bases identical to TRBD1. Germline CDR1 is MGHRA and CDR2 is YSYEKL. This CDR3 contains 16 residues. The V gene end was trimmed by 7 bases and the J gene end by 4 bases; junction bases not matched to a gene: 10. CDR3 region: CASTPSTGGLNQPQHF. The CDR3 DNA reads as TGCGCCAGCACCCCCTCGACAGGGGGCTTGAATCAGCCCCAGCATTTT.

This chain connects TRBV7-8 to TRBJ2-1, with 9 bases aligning to TRBD2. With 3 bases clipped from V and 2 bases from J, the junction kept 5 bases outside the gene matches. Germline V gives CDR1 SGHVS, CDR2 FQNEAQ. The CDR3 has 16 amino acids. CDR3 amino acids: CASSFSLAGTYNEQFF. DNA of the CDR3: TGTGCCAGCAGCTTTTCTCTAGCGGGGACCTACAATGAGCAGTTCTTC. The variable domain in full, with the rest retrieved from reference TRBV7-8 and TRBJ2-1, is GAGVSQSPRYKVAKRGQDVALRCDPISGHVSLFWYQQALGQGPEFLTYFQNEAQLDKSGLPSDRFFAERPEGSVSTLKIQRTQQEDSAVYLCASSFSLAGTYNEQFFGPGTRLTVL.

V usage is TRBV11-2 and J usage is TRBJ2-1; D gene unclear. The CDR3 spans 14 residues. Germline assignment: CDR1 SGHAT and CDR2 FQNNGV. Trimming removed 6 bases from V and 2 bases from J, with 11 bases in between. The CDR3 region is CASRQDGAYNEQFF. The CDR3 nucleotides are TGTGCCAGCAGGCAGGATGGCGCCTACAATGAGCAGTTCTTC.

The chain combines TRBV7-2 with TRBJ2-3; D is perhaps TRBD1 (7 bases). V gave up 2 bases and J gave up 5 bases, with 17 bases separating them. CDR3 size: 16 residues. Germline CDR1 and CDR2: SGHTA and FQGNSA. The CDR3 bases are TGTGCCAGCAGCTTATCAGGGGGAGGCCGGGGAGATACGCAGTATTTT. Protein product: CASSLSGGGRGDTQYF.

The rearrangement links TRBV6-1 to TRBJ1-1; possibly TRBD1 for D (5 bases). CDR1 and CDR2 (germline): MNHNS, SASEGT. The CDR3 is 16 residues long. V was shortened by 1 base and J by 0 bases, with 12 bases between the two germline ends. The CDR3 DNA reads TGTGCCAGCAGTGAAGGAGACAGCGTTTTGAACACTGAAGCTTTCTTT. Amino acids: CASSEGDSVLNTEAFF.

J is TRBJ2-1 and V is TRBV4-2; 11 nucleotides agree with TRBD2. The CDR3 is 14 amino acids. Germline CDR1 LGHNA, CDR2 YNFKEQ. With V trimmed by 4 bases and J by 8 bases, 4 bases remained unmatched. The CDR3 reads CASSRTSGSDEQFF. The CDR3 DNA follows: TGTGCCAGCAGCCGAACTAGCGGGAGTGATGAGCAGTTCTTC.

This rearrangement joins TRBV5-5 to TRBJ2-7, with 7 bases lining up with TRBD1. V trimming: 4 bases; J trimming: 0 bases; junction bases outside the gene matches: 13. Germline values: CDR1 SGHKS, CDR2 YYEKEE (reference sequence). The CDR3 sequence is 17 residues long. In DNA form, the CDR3 reads TGTGCCAGCAGCACAGTGAGACAGGGCGGGCTCTCCTACGAGCAGTACTTC. Its protein product is CASSTVRQGGLSYEQYF. The complete variable domain, with remaining parts taken from reference TRBV5-5 and TRBJ2-7, reads DAGVTQSPTHLIKTRGQQVTLRCSPISGHKSVSWYQQVLGQGPQFIFQYYEKEERGRGNFPDRFSARQFPNYSSELNVNALLLGDSALYLCASSTVRQGGLSYEQYFGPGTRLTVT.

This CDR3 reads CAWSVSRGPYEQYF. CDR3 nucleotides: TGTGCCTGGAGTGTAAGTAGGGGCCCCTACGAGCAGTACTTC. J is TRBJ2-5 and V is TRBV30; perhaps TRBD1 as D (5 bases). TRBJ2-7 explains the end of the DNA better; the J call may be wrong. The CDR3 sequence is 14 residues long. Looked up from germline, CDR1 is GTSNPN and CDR2 is SVGIG (reference sequence).

The rearrangement uses TRBV28 and TRBJ2-5, with TRBD1 identical over 11 bases. V lost 5 bases and J lost 1; bases outside the gene matches: 6. Germline V gene lookup returns CDR1 MDHEN and CDR2 SYDVKM. CDR3 length equals 16 residues. Here the CDR3 reads CASSASGTGGQETQYF. The CDR3 DNA follows: TGTGCCAGCAGTGCCTCCGGGACAGGGGGCCAAGAGACCCAGTACTTC.

The genes are TRBV30 and TRBJ2-5; 7 bases agree with TRBD1. CDR1 is GTSNPN, CDR2 SVGIG, per germline (reference sequence). Trimming at V came to 8 bases and at J to 2 bases, leaving 11 bases not matched to a gene. This CDR3 spans 14 amino acids. CDR3: CARAERDRQETQYF. The CDR3 bases are TGTGCCCGGGCAGAAAGGGACAGACAAGAGACCCAGTACTTC.